Presented here are 16 T cell receptor beta chains from one specimen sequenced in a study of T cells in Graves' hyperthyroidism and ophthalmopathy. Amplification of TCR beta CDR3 regions was performed using RNA transcripts as template. First-round RT-PCR targeting the TCR CDR3 was performed with the HTBI primer set. Via MiXCR, TCRdb re-called the multiplex PCR reads, giving one row per CDR3 protein. The table records some 580,000 distinct CDR3 sequences, roughly a sixth of them present only once. Sequencing was done on a sample of blood. These receptors originate from a woman between 40 and 50 years old with Graves' ophthalmopathy.

The table lists this clonotype with many counts. The chain is built from TRBV12-3 or TRBV12-4 and TRBJ2-7; D possibly corresponds to TRBD2 (5 bases). The V end was cut by 5 bases, the J end by 6 bases, with 23 bases between. The CDR3 has 16 amino acids. The CDR3 region is CASSPLSTEGYFEQYF. The CDR3 bases are TGTGCCAGCAGTCCCCTTTCGACCGAGGGCTACTTCGAGCAGTACTTC.

There are many counts of this clonotype. The V and J genes are TRBV2 and TRBJ2-7; 7 bases match TRBD1. The V gene's germline CDR1 is SNHLY and CDR2 FYNNEI. After removal of 6 bases from V and 1 base from J, the junction contained 9 bases not matched to a gene. The CDR3 runs to 15 residues. Written as DNA, the CDR3 is TGTGCCAGCAGCCTCGGACAGGCCATTTCCTACGAGCAGTACTTC. Translated, it gives CASSLGQAISYEQYF.

This clonotype was seen repeatedly, ten times or more. The genes are TRBV7-9 and TRBJ2-1, with 8 bases identical to TRBD2. Germline V CDR1 and CDR2: SEHNR, FQNEAQ (reference sequence). This CDR3 comprises 14 residues. With 7 bases clipped from V and 4 bases from J, the junction kept 6 bases outside the gene matches. CDR3 amino acids: CASTRAGAYNEQFF. CDR3 sequence (DNA): TGTGCCAGCACCCGAGCGGGAGCTTACAATGAGCAGTTCTTC.

Comment on this clonotype: A much larger clone is a single base away; this may be a read error. CDR3 in amino acids: CASSLASYGKVYERYF. CDR3 bases: TGTGCCAGCAGCTTAGCGTCTTACGGGAAGGTATACGAGCGGTACTTC. V usage is TRBV7-9 and J usage is TRBJ2-7; tentatively, D is TRBD2 (5 bases). This CDR3 has 16 amino acids. Germline V gene data show CDR1 as SEHNR and CDR2 as FQNEAQ (reference sequence). Full variable domain (rest looked up from reference TRBV7-9 and TRBJ2-7): DTGVSQNPRHKITKRGQNVTFRCDPISEHNRLYWYRQTLGQGPEFLTYFQNEAQLEKSRLLSDRFSAERPKGSFSTLEIQRTEQGDSAMYLCASSLASYGKVYERYFGPGTRLTVT.

J is TRBJ2-2 and V is TRBV27, with D maybe TRBD1 (5 bases). The CDR3 is made up of 14 amino acids. V was trimmed by 4 bases and J by 1 base, leaving 7 bases between them. The germline V gene has CDR1 MNHEY and CDR2 SMNVEV (reference sequence). The CDR3 loop is CASSSDMNTGELFF. The CDR3 DNA is TGTGCCAGCAGTTCGGACATGAACACCGGGGAGCTGTTTTTT.

This clonotype was seen ten or more times. The rearrangement joins TRBV20-1 to TRBJ1-2, with D unresolved. V was clipped by 3 bases and J by 0 bases, with 8 bases between them. CDR3 size: 13 residues. CDR1 is DFQATT and CDR2 is SNEGSKA in the germline V gene (reference sequence). The CDR3, as DNA: TGCAGTGCTAGTGTTCAGGCTAACTATGGCTACACCTTC. The encoded protein is CSASVQANYGYTF.

This clonotype appeared many times. V is TRBV12-3 or TRBV12-4 and J is TRBJ2-3; 10 bases map to TRBD2. Unmatched junction bases numbered 19, after V lost 6 bases and J lost 4 bases. The CDR3 loop spans 19 amino acids. This chain's CDR3 is CASSSGSGGAKGLADTQYF. For the CDR3, the DNA is TGTGCCAGCAGCTCGGGGAGCGGGGGGGCCAAAGGTTTAGCAGATACGCAGTATTTT.

The V call is TRBV24-1, the J call TRBJ2-3, with 8 bases matching TRBD2. CDR1 and CDR2 from the germline V gene are KGHDR and SFDVKD. Trimming removed 3 bases from V and 4 bases from J; junction bases left unmatched: 11. The CDR3 is 17 amino acids. Written as DNA, the CDR3 is TGTGCCACCAGTGATCGACTAGGAAGCGGGGGAGCAGATACGCAGTATTTT. This encodes CATSDRLGSGGADTQYF.

This clonotype was observed at least ten times. An end of the junction differs from the germline gene, which may be a read error. This chain links TRBV18 with TRBJ2-7, with D possibly TRBD2 on 5 matching bases. The CDR3 sequence is 11 residues long. Germline V gene data show CDR1 as KGHSH and CDR2 as LQKENI. Here the CDR3 reads CASSSGSEQYF. DNA for the CDR3: TGCGCCAGCAGCTCGGGGAGCGAGCAGTACTTC.

A few counts support this clonotype. This chain uses TRBV2 with TRBJ2-1; D unclear. The V end lost 6 bases, the J end lost 6 bases, and 21 bases lay between the germline ends. Germline CDR1 SNHLY, CDR2 FYNNEI. The CDR3 has 16 residues. This CDR3 is CASSESESGGFNEQFF. CDR3 coding DNA: TGTGCCAGCAGCGAGTCTGAATCGGGTGGTTTCAATGAGCAGTTCTTC.

This clonotype was found a few times. The V gene is TRBV18, the J gene TRBJ2-1; the D is unclear. Germline V gives CDR1 KGHSH, CDR2 LQKENI. This CDR3 region has 15 residues. Trimming took off 3 bases at V and 7 bases at J, with 16 bases between the two ends. This CDR3 is CASSPTTGLKNEQFF. For the CDR3, the DNA is TGTGCCAGCTCACCCACAACCGGGCTCAAAAATGAGCAGTTCTTC.

The V call is TRBV6-2 or TRBV6-3, the J call TRBJ1-1, with D unclear. Trimming stripped 3 bases from V and 1 base from J, with 15 bases between. CDR3 length: 16 residues. Germline values: CDR1 MNHEY, CDR2 SVGEGT. The CDR3 spells CASSYTMPTENTEAFF. CDR3 DNA sequence: TGTGCCAGCAGTTATACAATGCCCACAGAGAACACTGAAGCTTTCTTT.

This clonotype was observed at least ten times. Here the CDR3 DNA reads TGTGCCAGCAGTGAAGCGGGGGGCAAGGACACCATATATTTT. Translated, it gives CASSEAGGKDTIYF. The chain joins TRBV6-1 to TRBJ1-3, with D perhaps matching TRBD1 (6 bases). Per germline, CDR1 MNHNS and CDR2 SASEGT. The CDR3 totals 14 residues. V was trimmed by 0 bases and J by 8 bases, leaving 11 bases between them.

The table lists this clonotype with many counts. The V call is TRBV2, the J call TRBJ1-2; a possible D gene is TRBD1 (6 bases). The CDR3 totals 15 residues. Germline loops: CDR1 SNHLY, CDR2 FYNNEI. Trimming stripped 10 bases from V and 4 bases from J, with 22 bases between. The CDR3: CATVQTRTDLYGYTF. The CDR3 DNA is TGTGCCACCGTTCAGACCAGGACAGATCTCTATGGCTACACCTTC.

This clonotype was seen repeatedly, ten times or more. The chain carries TRBV7-9 and TRBJ2-7; 7 bases are a match to TRBD1. V lost 3 bases, J lost 5 bases, and 10 bases stayed unmatched. Per the germline V gene, CDR1 is SEHNR and CDR2 is FQNEAQ (reference sequence). The CDR3 runs 15 residues. CDR3 sequence (DNA): TGTGCCAGCAGCTTCTCCGGGACAGCTGAACACGAGCAGTACTTC. It yields the protein CASSFSGTAEHEQYF.

This clonotype was found many times. The rearrangement uses TRBV7-9 and TRBJ2-7; D is perhaps TRBD1 (5 bases). The CDR3 consists of 14 residues. Germline CDR1 and CDR2: SEHNR and FQNEAQ (reference sequence). V shed 4 bases and J shed 6 bases, with 16 bases lying between them. The CDR3 reads CASSSESRVREQYF. The CDR3 bases are TGTGCCAGCAGCTCCGAAAGCAGGGTTCGCGAGCAGTACTTC.